Detailed here is one TCR beta chain. Its matching antigen is unknown. Germline loops: CDR1 SGHVS, CDR2 FNYEAQ. J gave up 4 bases and V 0 bases, and 5 bases lay outside the gene matches. The CDR3 has 17 residues. As TCR cDNA was made by 5'RACE template switching, a universal primer site and UMIs were added. One entry per CDR3 protein, called by TCRdb with MiXCR from the 5' RACE reads. This sample has about 340,000 distinct CDR3 sequences, with approximately 4% found just once. This specimen comes from a study of T cells after yellow fever vaccination. Study results and caveats: Overlap between CD4 and CD8 compartments was detected for a small share of clonotypes. Boosting was followed by the reappearance of most primary-vaccination clones (under 97% CD4, about 90% CD8).

The sample here was PBMCs, taken 5 days after the yellow fever booster vaccination. This TCR was sampled from a man in his late teens or twenties who received the YFV17D yellow fever vaccine. The V and J genes are TRBV7-6 and TRBJ2-1; 11 bases fit TRBD2. Written as DNA, the CDR3 is TGTGCCAGCAGCTTAGCGCCTAGCGGGGGGCAGTACAATGAGCAGTTCTTC. It translates to CASSLAPSGGQYNEQFF.